This T cell receptor beta chain is from a study of cytomegalovirus exposure and HLA in healthy donors. Study-level information: In terms of ancestry, the Caucasian-associated cluster contained about four fifths of the approximately 400 genotyped donors.

Of note for this clone: Its antigen is not identified.

A multiplex PCR was run with 60 Vbeta primers and 13 Jbeta primers. Sequenced by immunoSEQ multiplex PCR; TCRdb stores in-frame clones only, minus some. The table records 150,000 or so clones, around 81% of them present only once. Overall study findings and caveats: A list of 164 TCR beta chains associated with cytomegalovirus was given. The likely explanation for a cluster of highly shared sequence variants was sequencing artifact.

This TCR came from a young woman in good health and CMV-seropositive. The source material was PBMCs.

This CDR3 is CASSTIGQPQHF. The CDR3 bases are TGTGCCAGCAGTACCATCGGTCAGCCCCAGCATTTT. The V and J genes are TRBV6-1 and TRBJ1-5; D call uncertain. Deletions cut 5 bases from V and 6 bases from J, with 8 bases between. Germline-derived CDR1 and CDR2 are MNHNS and SASEGT. The CDR3 has 12 residues.